What follows are 6 T cell receptor beta chains derived from one specimen sequenced in a study of T cell responses to AZD1222 COVID-19 vaccine. TCRdb's table, derived via immunoSEQ multiplex PCR, lists solely in-frame clones and lacks some. The table includes 65,000 to 75,000 clones, about 85% detected once. Source: peripheral blood, taken on day 0 of AZD1222 vaccination. These receptor sequences come from an adult in good health.

This clone was seen only a few times. J is TRBJ2-7 and V is TRBV4-2; D tentatively reads TRBD1 or TRBD2 (5 bases each). The ends were cut back, 3 bases at V and 2 bases at J, with 14 bases in the middle. The CDR3 is 15 amino acids. Germline CDR1 is LGHNA and CDR2 is YNFKEQ. The CDR3 DNA is TGTGCCAGCAGCCAGCGTGAGGGGTCGACCTACGAGCAGTACTTC. It is translated as CASSQREGSTYEQYF.

This chain uses TRBV6-5 with TRBJ2-3, with 8 nucleotides matching TRBD2. CDR1 MNHEY and CDR2 SVGAGI come from the germline V gene. The CDR3 spans 14 residues. J lost 1 base, V lost 7 bases, and 4 bases had no gene match. This CDR3 is CASTPTSGTDTQYF. The CDR3 coding sequence is TGTGCCAGCACTCCGACTAGCGGCACAGATACGCAGTATTTT.

This clone turned up a few times. The chain employs TRBV7-3 and TRBJ1-2; 9 bases match TRBD1. CDR3 length equals 15 residues. Germline CDR1 is SGHTA and CDR2 is FQGTGA. Trimming took 2 bases from V and 6 from J; bases not matched to a gene: 7. The CDR3 loop reads CASSLDRDRDNGYTF. The CDR3 nucleotides read TGTGCCAGCAGCTTAGACCGGGACAGGGATAATGGCTACACCTTC.

This clone was seen a handful of times. The chain links TRBV27 to TRBJ2-7; D is possibly TRBD1 or TRBD2 (5 bases each). The V end lost 0 bases, the J end lost 5 bases, and 8 bases lay between the germline ends. The CDR3 is 13 residues long. CDR1 and CDR2 (germline): MNHEY, SMNVEV (reference sequence). CDR3 DNA: TGTGCCAGCAGTTTATCGTGGGGACACGAGCAGTACTTC. This sequence encodes CASSLSWGHEQYF.

This clone occurred once. This chain connects TRBV24-1 to TRBJ2-3; 8 bases align to TRBD1. The trim removed 5 bases at V and 3 bases at J, leaving 3 bases unmatched. Germline CDR1 and CDR2: KGHDR and SFDVKD. The CDR3 has 14 amino acids. The CDR3, as DNA: TGTGCCACCAGTGTACGGACAGGGACAGATACGCAGTATTTT. This encodes CATSVRTGTDTQYF.

This sequence joins TRBV6-5 and TRBJ1-6; maybe TRBD1 (6 bases). CDR3 length: 16 amino acids. Trimming took off 0 bases at V and 6 bases at J, with 12 bases between the two ends. The germline V gene encodes CDR1 MNHEY and CDR2 SVGAGI. The CDR3 sequence: CASSYSTGHSNSPLHF. CDR3 sequence (DNA): TGTGCCAGCAGTTACTCCACAGGGCATAGTAATTCACCCCTCCACTTT.